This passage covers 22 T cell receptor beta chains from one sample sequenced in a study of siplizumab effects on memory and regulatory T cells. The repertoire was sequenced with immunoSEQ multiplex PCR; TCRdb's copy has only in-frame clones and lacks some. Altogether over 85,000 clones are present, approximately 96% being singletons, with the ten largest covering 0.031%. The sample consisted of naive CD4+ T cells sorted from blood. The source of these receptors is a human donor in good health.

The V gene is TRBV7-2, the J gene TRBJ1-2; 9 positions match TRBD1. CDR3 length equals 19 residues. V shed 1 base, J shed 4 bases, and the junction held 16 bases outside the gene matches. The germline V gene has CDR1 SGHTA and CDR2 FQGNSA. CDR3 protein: CASSLGARDRVSPSYGYTF. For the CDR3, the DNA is TGTGCCAGCAGCTTAGGGGCCCGGGACAGGGTCTCGCCCTCCTATGGCTACACCTTC.

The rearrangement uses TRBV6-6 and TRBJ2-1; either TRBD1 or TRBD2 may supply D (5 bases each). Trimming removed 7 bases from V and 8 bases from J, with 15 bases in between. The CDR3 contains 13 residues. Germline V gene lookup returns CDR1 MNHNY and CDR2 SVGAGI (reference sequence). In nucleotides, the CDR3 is TGTGCCAGCATCGGGCCAGGGACGGATGAGCAGTTCTTC. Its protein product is CASIGPGTDEQFF.

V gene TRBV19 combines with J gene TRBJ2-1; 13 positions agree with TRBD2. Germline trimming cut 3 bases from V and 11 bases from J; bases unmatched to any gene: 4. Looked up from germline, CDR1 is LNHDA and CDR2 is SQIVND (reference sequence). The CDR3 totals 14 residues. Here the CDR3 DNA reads TGTGCCAGTAGTATGGAACTAGCGGGGGGGCAGCAGTTCTTC. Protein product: CASSMELAGGQQFF.

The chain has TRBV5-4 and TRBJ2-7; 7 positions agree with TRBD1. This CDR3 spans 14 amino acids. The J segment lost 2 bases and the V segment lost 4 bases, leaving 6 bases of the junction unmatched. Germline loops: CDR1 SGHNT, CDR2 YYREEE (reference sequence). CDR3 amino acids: CASSVDRNAYEQYF. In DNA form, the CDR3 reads TGTGCCAGCAGCGTGGACAGGAATGCCTACGAGCAGTACTTC.

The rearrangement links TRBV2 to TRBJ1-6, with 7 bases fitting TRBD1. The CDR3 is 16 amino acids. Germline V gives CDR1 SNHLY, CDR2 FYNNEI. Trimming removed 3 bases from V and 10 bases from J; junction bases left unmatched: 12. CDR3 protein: CASSDSQGVGSSPLHF. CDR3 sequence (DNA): TGTGCCAGCAGTGACTCCCAGGGGGTGGGTTCCTCACCCCTCCACTTT.

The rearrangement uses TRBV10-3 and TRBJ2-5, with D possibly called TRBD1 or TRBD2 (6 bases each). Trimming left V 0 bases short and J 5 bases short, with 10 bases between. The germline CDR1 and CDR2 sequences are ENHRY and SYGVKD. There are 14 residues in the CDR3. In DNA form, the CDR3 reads TGTGCCATCAGTGAGTCAACAGGGAGGGAGACCCAGTACTTC. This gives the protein CAISESTGRETQYF.

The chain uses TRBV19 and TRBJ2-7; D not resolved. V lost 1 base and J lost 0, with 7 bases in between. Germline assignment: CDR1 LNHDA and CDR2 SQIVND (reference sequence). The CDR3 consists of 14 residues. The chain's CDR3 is CASSIASGSYEQYF. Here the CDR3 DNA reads TGTGCCAGTAGTATAGCCTCAGGCTCCTACGAGCAGTACTTC.

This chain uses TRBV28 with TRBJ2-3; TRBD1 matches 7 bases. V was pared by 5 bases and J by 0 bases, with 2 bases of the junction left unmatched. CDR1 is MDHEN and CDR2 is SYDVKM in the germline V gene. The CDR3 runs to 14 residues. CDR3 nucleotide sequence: TGTGCCAGCAGTGACAGGGATAGCACAGATACGCAGTATTTT. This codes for CASSDRDSTDTQYF.

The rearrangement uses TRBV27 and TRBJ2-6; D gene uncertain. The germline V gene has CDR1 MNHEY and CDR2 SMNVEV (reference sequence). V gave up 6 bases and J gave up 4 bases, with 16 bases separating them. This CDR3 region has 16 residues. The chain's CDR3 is CASRPRPSLGANVLTF. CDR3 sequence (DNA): TGTGCCAGCAGACCACGCCCTTCTTTGGGGGCCAACGTCCTGACTTTC. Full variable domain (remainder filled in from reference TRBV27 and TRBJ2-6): EAQVTQNPRYLITVTGKKLTVTCSQNMNHEYMSWYRQDPGLGLRQIYYSMNVEVTDKGDVPEGYKVSRKEKRNFPLILESPSPNQTSLYFCASRPRPSLGANVLTFGAGSRLTVL.

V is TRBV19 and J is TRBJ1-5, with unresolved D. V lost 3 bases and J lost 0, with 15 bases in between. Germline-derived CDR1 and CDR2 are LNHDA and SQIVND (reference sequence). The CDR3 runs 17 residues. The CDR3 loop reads CASSMAYQVYSNQPQHF. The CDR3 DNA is TGTGCCAGTAGTATGGCATATCAAGTTTATAGCAATCAGCCCCAGCATTTT.

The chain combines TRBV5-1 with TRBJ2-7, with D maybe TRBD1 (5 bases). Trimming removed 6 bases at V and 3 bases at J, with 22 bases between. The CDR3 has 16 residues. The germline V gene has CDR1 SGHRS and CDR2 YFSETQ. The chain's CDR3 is CASTLRPDSNLYEQYF. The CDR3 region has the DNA TGCGCCAGCACCCTGAGGCCTGACAGTAACCTCTACGAGCAGTACTTC.

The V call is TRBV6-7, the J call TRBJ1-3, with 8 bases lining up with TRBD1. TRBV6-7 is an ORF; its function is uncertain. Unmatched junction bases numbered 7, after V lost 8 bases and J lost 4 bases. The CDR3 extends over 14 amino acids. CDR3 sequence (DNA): TGTGCCAGCTGGGACAGGCTAAAAGGAAACACCATATATTTT. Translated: CASWDRLKGNTIYF.

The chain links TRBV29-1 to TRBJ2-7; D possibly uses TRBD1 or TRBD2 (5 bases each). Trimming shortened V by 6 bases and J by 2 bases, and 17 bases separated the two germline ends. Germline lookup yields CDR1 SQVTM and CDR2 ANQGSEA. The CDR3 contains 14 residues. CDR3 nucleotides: TGCAGCGTCCTGACGGGGCTGGGGACCTACGAGCAGTACTTC. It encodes CSVLTGLGTYEQYF.

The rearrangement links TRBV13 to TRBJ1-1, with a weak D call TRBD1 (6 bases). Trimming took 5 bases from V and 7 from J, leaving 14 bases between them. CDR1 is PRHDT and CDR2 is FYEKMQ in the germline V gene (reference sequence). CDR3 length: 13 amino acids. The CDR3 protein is CASSATGRGEAFF. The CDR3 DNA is TGTGCCAGCAGCGCTACAGGGAGGGGTGAAGCTTTCTTT.

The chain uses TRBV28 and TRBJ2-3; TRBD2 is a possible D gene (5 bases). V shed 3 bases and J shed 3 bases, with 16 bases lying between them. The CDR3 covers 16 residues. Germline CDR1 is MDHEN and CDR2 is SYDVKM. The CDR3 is CASSLPGIYRTDTQYF. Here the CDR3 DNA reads TGTGCCAGCAGTTTGCCGGGGATTTACCGAACAGATACGCAGTATTTT.

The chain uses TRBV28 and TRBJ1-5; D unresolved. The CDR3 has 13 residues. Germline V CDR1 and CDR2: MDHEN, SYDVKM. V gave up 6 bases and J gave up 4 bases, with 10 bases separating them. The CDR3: CASRQMINQPQHF. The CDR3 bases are TGTGCCAGCAGGCAGATGATAAATCAGCCCCAGCATTTT.

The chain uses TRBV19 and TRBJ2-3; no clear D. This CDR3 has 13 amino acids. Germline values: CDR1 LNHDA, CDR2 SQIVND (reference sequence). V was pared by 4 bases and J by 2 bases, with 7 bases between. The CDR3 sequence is CASSKQFTDTQYF. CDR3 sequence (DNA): TGTGCCAGTAGTAAACAGTTCACAGATACGCAGTATTTT.

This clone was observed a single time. CDR3 coding DNA: TGTGCCGTGGGCCGAGAGGGGGGCTACACCTTC. Protein product: CAVGREGGYTF. The chain has TRBV19 and TRBJ1-2; possible D gene TRBD1, 5 bases. CDR3 length equals 11 residues. Trimming removed 11 bases at V and 8 bases at J, with 15 bases between. Per the germline V gene, CDR1 is LNHDA and CDR2 is SQIVND (reference sequence).

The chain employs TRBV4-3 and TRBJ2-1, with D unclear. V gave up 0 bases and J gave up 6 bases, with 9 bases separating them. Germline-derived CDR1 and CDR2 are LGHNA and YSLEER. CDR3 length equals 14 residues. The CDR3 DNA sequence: TGCGCCAGCAGCCAAGAAGGCCAGCCCAATGAGCAGTTCTTC. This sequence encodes CASSQEGQPNEQFF.

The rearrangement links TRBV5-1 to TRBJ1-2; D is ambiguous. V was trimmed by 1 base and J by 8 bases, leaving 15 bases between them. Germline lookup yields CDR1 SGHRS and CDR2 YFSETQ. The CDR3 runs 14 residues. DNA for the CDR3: TGCGCCAGCAGCTTGAAAGCCCCCGAAGGGGGCTACACCTTC. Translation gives CASSLKAPEGGYTF. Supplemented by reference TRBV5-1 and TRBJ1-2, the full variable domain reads KAGVTQTPRYLIKTRGQQVTLSCSPISGHRSVSWYQQTPGQGLQFLFEYFSETQRNKGNFPGRFSGRQFSNSRSEMNVSTLELGDSALYLCASSLKAPEGGYTFGSGTRLTVV.

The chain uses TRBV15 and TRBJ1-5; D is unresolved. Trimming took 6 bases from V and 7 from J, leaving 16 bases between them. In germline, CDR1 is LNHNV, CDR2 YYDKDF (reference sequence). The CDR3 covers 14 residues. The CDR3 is CATSDGVTIQPQHF. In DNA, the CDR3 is TGTGCCACCAGTGACGGGGTCACGATCCAGCCCCAGCATTTT.

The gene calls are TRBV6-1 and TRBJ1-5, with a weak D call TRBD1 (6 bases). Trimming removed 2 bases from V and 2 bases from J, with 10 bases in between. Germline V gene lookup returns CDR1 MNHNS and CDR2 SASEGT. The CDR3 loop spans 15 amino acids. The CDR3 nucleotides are TGTGCCAGCAGTGAATTAGGGGGTGGCAATCAGCCCCAGCATTTT. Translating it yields CASSELGGGNQPQHF.